The present entry profiles one T cell receptor (beta chain) with its context. Sequencing was performed with immunoSEQ multiplex PCR; in TCRdb, only in-frame clones are kept and a portion is missing. The table includes some 120,000 clones, over 85% detected once. The data were taken from a study of control samples from healthy donors and cancer patients. CDR1 and CDR2 from the germline V gene are SGHTA and FQGNSA. The length of the CDR3 is 15 residues. Trimming stripped 7 bases from V and 4 bases from J, with 20 bases between. Sequencing input: blood. This clonotype was obtained from a man aged 25-45 years in good health. This chain joins TRBV7-2 and TRBJ2-7; possible D gene TRBD1, 6 bases. The CDR3 bases are TGTGCCAGCAAAATTTACGGACAGAACCCTTACGAGCAGTACTTC. Translated, it gives CASKIYGQNPYEQYF.